The present TCR beta chain was sequenced within a study of CD8+ T cells in alopecia areata. Across the study: The tofacitinib course ran for 6 to 18 months and was followed by 6 months off drug.

cDNA prepared by RNA extraction and subsequent reverse transcription served as the template for sequencing. TCRdb's table, derived via immunoSEQ multiplex PCR, lists solely in-frame clones and lacks some. The table shows 120,000 to 150,000 clones, with 82% occurring only once. Sample treatment: oral pan-JAK inhibitor, 5-10 mg twice daily. Alopecia areata patients provided lesional scalp punch biopsies and peripheral blood, both collected for the study. The J segment lost 7 bases and the V segment lost 2 bases, leaving 1 base of the junction unmatched. Looked up from germline, CDR1 is LNHDA and CDR2 is SQIVND (reference sequence). The CDR3 is 14 residues long.

Sequences were derived from CD8+ T cells sorted from blood, sampled at week 4, from a patient treated with tofacitinib. The chain carries TRBV19 and TRBJ1-6; TRBD1 matches at 8 bases. The receptor was isolated from a human donor with alopecia areata. The CDR3 bases are TGTGCCAGTAGTATAACAGGGGGGAATTCACCCCTCCACTTT. Its protein is CASSITGGNSPLHF.